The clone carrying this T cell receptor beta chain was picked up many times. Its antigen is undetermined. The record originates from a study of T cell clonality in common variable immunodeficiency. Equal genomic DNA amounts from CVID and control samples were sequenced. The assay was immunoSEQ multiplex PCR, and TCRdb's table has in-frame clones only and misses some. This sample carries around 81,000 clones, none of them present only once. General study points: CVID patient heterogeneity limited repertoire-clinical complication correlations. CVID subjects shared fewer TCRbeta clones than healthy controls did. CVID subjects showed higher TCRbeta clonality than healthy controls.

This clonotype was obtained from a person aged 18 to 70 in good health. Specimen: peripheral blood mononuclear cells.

This chain's CDR3 is CASRAAGVKTQYF. The covered CDR3 bases are TGTGCCAGCAGGGCGGCGGGGGTGAAGACC. J is TRBJ2-5 and V is TRBV6-2 or TRBV6-3; 7 nucleotides line up with TRBD2. Coverage ceases 3 residues before the CDR3 finishes, and the germline J gene fills in the end. This CDR3 comprises 13 residues. Germline lookup yields CDR1 MNHEY and CDR2 SVGEGT. The trim removed 6 bases at V and 6 bases at J, leaving 7 bases unmatched.